The source of this TCR beta chain is a study of radiation and T cells in renal cell carcinoma. This clone was recorded only once. The target antigen is unknown. Study-wide findings and caveats: Top tumor clonotypes rose in blood 2 weeks post-radiation, then contracted.

Produced via immunoSEQ multiplex PCR; TCRdb's table is partial and in-frame only. Seen here are 120,000 or so clones, 81% observed once, and the top ten hold 5.8%. Time point indicated: blood 2 weeks post-SBRT. Treatment of the sample: 15 Gy SBRT to primary tumor, nephrectomy 4 weeks later. Germline CDR1 SQVTM, CDR2 ANQGSEA. This CDR3 has 13 residues. Germline trimming cut 2 bases from V and 5 bases from J; bases unmatched to any gene: 5. This TCR came from a man between 45 and 60 years old with renal cell carcinoma. Sample: blood, taken from a patient whose treatment included radiotherapy and nephrectomy. The chain joins TRBV29-1 to TRBJ2-5; 7 nucleotides line up with TRBD2. The CDR3 sequence is CSVETGREETQYF. In DNA form, the CDR3 reads TGCAGCGTTGAAACGGGGAGGGAGGAGACCCAGTACTTC.